The 7 T cell receptor beta chains below were found in one sample sequenced in a study of blood T cell repertoires in COVID-19. Clones were read by immunoSEQ multiplex PCR, and TCRdb kept only the in-frame ones, dropping some. The profile covers fewer than 65,000 clones, with less than 85% appearing a single time and roughly 5.2% taken by the ten largest. Material: peripheral blood. The source is a human donor in a cohort sampled during active COVID-19.

The J gene is TRBJ1-5, the V gene TRBV2; 8 bases are shared with TRBD1. V was pared by 6 bases and J by 9 bases, with 7 bases of the junction left unmatched. Germline V lookup: CDR1 SNHLY, CDR2 FYNNEI. The CDR3 consists of 13 residues. CDR3 sequence reads: CASRGQVQAPQHF. The CDR3 region has the DNA TGTGCCAGCAGGGGACAGGTTCAAGCGCCCCAGCATTTT.

The J gene is TRBJ1-1, the V gene TRBV7-2; D might be TRBD1 (6 bases). V lost 7 bases to trimming and J lost 4 bases, with 13 bases between them. Germline CDR1 SGHTA, CDR2 FQGNSA. The CDR3 runs to 13 residues. The CDR3 reads CASILSRGTEAFF. In nucleotides, the CDR3 is TGTGCCAGCATTCTGAGCAGGGGCACTGAAGCTTTCTTT.

The chain uses TRBV3-1 (or the pseudogene TRBV3-2) and TRBJ2-5, with 8 nucleotides matching TRBD1. The CDR3 runs to 12 residues. Germline V lookup: CDR1 LGHDT, CDR2 YNNKEL (reference sequence). The V segment lost 6 bases and the J segment 3 bases; nucleotides outside the gene matches: 0. CDR3 in amino acids: CASRDREETQYF. DNA for the CDR3: TGTGCCAGCAGGGACAGGGAAGAGACCCAGTACTTC.

The chain is built from TRBV12-3 or TRBV12-4 and TRBJ2-3; weak D call: TRBD1 (5 bases). The length of the CDR3 is 10 residues. V lost 5 bases and J lost 9, with 6 bases in between. CDR3 sequence: CASSQGTQYF. The CDR3 nucleotides read TGTGCCAGCAGTCAGGGCACGCAGTATTTT.

V and J are TRBV6-5 and TRBJ2-3, with D perhaps TRBD1 (5 bases). CDR1 is MNHEY, CDR2 SVGAGI, per germline. V shed 6 bases and J shed 2 bases, with 15 bases lying between them. This CDR3 is built from 15 residues. DNA of the CDR3: TGTGCCAGCAGGTTGGACAAAGGCTCCACAGATACGCAGTATTTT. It codes for CASRLDKGSTDTQYF.

This sequence joins TRBV11-3 and TRBJ2-1; 11 bases match TRBD2. The germline CDR1 and CDR2 sequences are SGHNT and YENEEA. The CDR3 spans 15 residues. Trimming took 3 bases from V and 6 from J; bases not matched to a gene: 4. The CDR3 protein is CASSFSGGAANEQFF. DNA of the CDR3: TGTGCCAGCAGCTTTAGCGGGGGGGCCGCCAATGAGCAGTTCTTC.

The chain carries TRBV5-4 and TRBJ1-2; TRBD1 might be the D (5 bases). V shed 4 bases and J shed 2 bases, with 12 bases lying between them. Germline CDR1 and CDR2: SGHNT and YYREEE (reference sequence). The CDR3 has 14 amino acids. The CDR3 DNA is TGTGCCAGCAGCCCGGGGGGGATGAACTATGGCTACACCTTC. This translates into CASSPGGMNYGYTF.